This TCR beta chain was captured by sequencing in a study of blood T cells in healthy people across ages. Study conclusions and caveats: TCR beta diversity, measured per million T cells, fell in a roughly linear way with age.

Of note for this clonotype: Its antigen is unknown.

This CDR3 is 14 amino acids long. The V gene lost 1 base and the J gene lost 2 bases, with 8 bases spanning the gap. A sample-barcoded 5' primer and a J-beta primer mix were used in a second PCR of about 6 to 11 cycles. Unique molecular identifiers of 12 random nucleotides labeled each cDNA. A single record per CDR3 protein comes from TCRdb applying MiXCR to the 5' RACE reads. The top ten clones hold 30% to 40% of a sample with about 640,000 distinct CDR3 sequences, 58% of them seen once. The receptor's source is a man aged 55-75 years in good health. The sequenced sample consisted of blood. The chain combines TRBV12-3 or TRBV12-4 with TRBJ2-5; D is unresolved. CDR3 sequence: CASSLGAQQETQYF. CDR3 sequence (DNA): TGTGCCAGCAGTTTAGGGGCCCAGCAAGAGACCCAGTACTTC.